The 17 T cell receptor beta chains below come from one sample, sequenced in a study of tumor-infiltrating lymphocytes in primary liver carcinoma. TCR beta cDNA was made from roughly 450 ng total RNA with a constant-region primer. Slightly modified ARM-PCR, run as three nested multiplex PCR rounds, produced the TCR beta libraries. Investigators reported that the first two PCR rounds, at 10 cycles each, used TRBV1-TRBV30 forward primers with a C-beta reverse primer. MiXCR, run by TCRdb on the multiplex PCR reads, gives a single entry per CDR3 protein. The sample shows 150,000 to 200,000 distinct CDR3 sequences, approximately 80% of them seen only once. Co-extracting RNA and DNA was done with about 20-34 mg of unsorted bulk tissue as input. The sequenced material came from tumor tissue from primary liver carcinoma. The receptors derive from a middle-aged man with primary liver carcinoma and hepatitis B virus infection.

As regards this clonotype: The junction departs from germline at one end; a sequencing error may be responsible. This chain uses TRBV28 with TRBJ1-2; no firm D call. CDR1 MDHEN and CDR2 SYDVKM come from the germline V gene. The CDR3 runs to 13 residues. The CDR3 DNA is TGTGCCAGCAGTTTGGTCACAGACTTTGACTACATCTTC. Translation: CASSLVTDFDYIF.

In regard to this clonotype: The CDR3 end shows no conserved phenylalanine or tryptophan, and so a read error is likely. The rearrangement links TRBV6-5 to TRBJ2-1; 8 nucleotides agree with TRBD2. The CDR3 is made up of 14 amino acids. Germline V CDR1 and CDR2: MNHEY, SVGAGI. CDR3 region: CATSQVGGVVEQFL. As DNA, the CDR3 is TGTGCCACCAGTCAAGTCGGGGGGGTGGTTGAGCAGTTCCTC.

This sequence joins TRBV29-1 and TRBJ2-7; D might be TRBD1 or TRBD2, each matching 5 bases. Deletions cut 7 bases from V and 6 bases from J, with 28 bases between. The CDR3 is made up of 16 amino acids. Germline V gene data show CDR1 as SQVTM and CDR2 as ANQGSEA. The CDR3 coding sequence is TGCAGCGCCATAATATCTGGGACCGGCACTCCCTGCGAGCAGTACTTC. Its protein is CSAIISGTGTPCEQYF.

In the case of this clonotype: A much larger clonotype is one base distant, so this may be a read error. This chain links TRBV5-1 with TRBJ1-1; D remains ambiguous. Per germline, CDR1 SGHRS and CDR2 YFSETQ. CDR3 size: 18 residues. The CDR3 loop is CASSPSLSQSASGTEALF. CDR3 DNA sequence: TGCGCCAGCAGCCCTTCGTTGTCCCAGTCGGCTAGCGGCACTGAAGCTTTATTT.

For this clonotype: It may be a read error: a sequence one base away is much more abundant. J is TRBJ1-5 and V is TRBV28; tentative D call: TRBD1 (5 bases). CDR1 MDHEN and CDR2 SYDVKM come from the germline V gene. This CDR3 has 16 amino acids. CDR3 in amino acids: CASSPDLGRSNQPQNF. CDR3 in DNA: TGTGCCAGCAGCCCCGACCTGGGACGGAGCAATCAGCCCCAGAATTTT.

This rearrangement joins TRBV6-4 to TRBJ2-2; no reliable D call. The length of the CDR3 is 13 residues. Germline V lookup: CDR1 MRHNA, CDR2 SNTAGT. Deletions cut 6 bases from V and 8 bases from J, with 13 bases between. Here the CDR3 reads CASRVEGAGELFF. CDR3 DNA: TGTGCCAGCAGAGTGGAAGGAGCAGGGGAGCTGTTTTTT.

As for this clonotype: A junction end diverges from the germline sequence, so it may reflect a read error. V is TRBV5-4 and J is TRBJ2-7; perhaps TRBD2 as D (6 bases). Germline V gives CDR1 SGHNT, CDR2 YYREEE (reference sequence). The CDR3 length is 20 residues. The CDR3 bases are TGTACCAGCAGCCCAGGTCCCGGGAGAGGGTATGGAGGTTTACACTACGAGCAGCACTTC. Protein product: CTSSPGPGRGYGGLHYEQHF. The complete variable domain, with remaining parts taken from reference TRBV5-4 and TRBJ2-7, reads ETGVTQSPTHLIKTRGQQVTLRCSSQSGHNTVSWYQQALGQGPQFIFQYYREEENGRGNFPPRFSGLQFPNYSSELNVNALELDDSALYLCTSSPGPGRGYGGLHYEQHFGPGTRLTVT.

V usage is TRBV5-4 and J usage is TRBJ2-3; a possible D gene is TRBD2 (6 bases). Germline-derived CDR1 and CDR2 are SGHNT and YYREEE (reference sequence). V lost 8 bases and J 5 bases, leaving 18 bases between the germline ends. The CDR3 consists of 14 residues. Here the CDR3 reads CASSLSGGIDTQYF. The CDR3, as DNA: TGTGCCAGTAGTCTTAGTGGGGGGATAGATACGCAGTATTTT. Full variable domain (outside the CDR3, taken from reference TRBV5-4 and TRBJ2-3): ETGVTQSPTHLIKTRGQQVTLRCSSQSGHNTVSWYQQALGQGPQFIFQYYREEENGRGNFPPRFSGLQFPNYSSELNVNALELDDSALYLCASSLSGGIDTQYFGPGTRLTVL.

J is TRBJ2-5 and V is TRBV29-1; D not certain. Near its end, the DNA agrees better with TRBJ2-1, so the J call may be wrong. Germline V lookup: CDR1 SQVTM, CDR2 ANQGSEA. This CDR3 comprises 13 residues. CDR3 sequence: CSVELPKQETQFF. CDR3 nucleotides: TGCAGCGTTGAACTCCCCAAACAAGAGACCCAGTTCTTC.

Comments on this clonotype: The junction and the germline gene differ at one end; a read error may be behind it. This rearrangement joins TRBV11-1 to TRBJ2-7; 7 positions agree with TRBD1. The CDR3 loop spans 14 amino acids. Germline assignment: CDR1 SGHAT and CDR2 FQDESV (reference sequence). CDR3 region: CASSVRTGVYVQYF. CDR3 sequence (DNA): TGTGCTAGCAGCGTACGGACAGGCGTCTACGTGCAGTACTTC.

On this clonotype itself: One end of the junction varies from germline; a read error may be responsible. The chain has TRBV29-1 and TRBJ2-1, with 7 bases that match TRBD2. Germline V lookup: CDR1 SQVTM, CDR2 ANQGSEA. The CDR3 runs to 14 residues. Here the CDR3 DNA reads TGCAGCGCAAGACTAACGGGAGGTCGGAATGAGCAGTTATTC. It encodes CSARLTGGRNEQLF.

About this clonotype: At one end, the junction sequence differs from germline, possibly due to a read error. The J gene is TRBJ2-7, the V gene TRBV6-6; 9 nucleotides line up with TRBD1. The CDR3 sequence is 14 residues long. Germline assignment: CDR1 MNHNY and CDR2 SVGAGI (reference sequence). In DNA form, the CDR3 reads TGTGTCAGCAGTTACGACAGGGGGGGCCCCGATCAGTACTTC. It encodes CVSSYDRGGPDQYF.

About this clonotype: Germline is not matched at one junction end, which may reflect a read error. The chain couples TRBV29-1 to TRBJ2-5; D possibly corresponds to TRBD2 (5 bases). The germline CDR1 and CDR2 sequences are SQVTM and ANQGSEA. The CDR3 runs to 12 residues. This CDR3 is CSVLTSGEAQCF. As DNA, the CDR3 is TGCAGCGTTCTGACAAGCGGAGAGGCCCAGTGCTTC.

The chain combines TRBV4-3 with TRBJ1-4; possibly TRBD1 for D (6 bases). The V end lost 5 bases, the J end lost 8 bases, and 24 bases lay between the germline ends. Germline V gene lookup returns CDR1 LGHNA and CDR2 YSLEER. The CDR3 spans 17 residues. CDR3 sequence reads: CASSADLAGGGFEKLFF. As DNA, the CDR3 is TGCGCCAGCAGCGCAGACCTCGCGGGGGGCGGGTTCGAAAAACTGTTTTTT.

CDR3 sequence: CSATVAGAVDTQYF. The CDR3 DNA reads TGCAGCGCAACGGTAGCGGGGGCAGTAGATACGCAGTATTTT. This chain joins TRBV29-1 and TRBJ2-3; the match to TRBD2 covers 9 bases. Unmatched junction bases numbered 10, after V lost 7 bases and J lost 5 bases. From germline, CDR1 is SQVTM and CDR2 ANQGSEA. This CDR3 spans 14 amino acids.

A word on this clonotype: At one end the junction does not follow the germline gene, possibly because of a read error. The rearrangement joins TRBV6-1 to TRBJ2-2; D gene uncertain. The CDR3 sequence is 14 residues long. Germline V gene sequence: CDR1 MNHNS, CDR2 SASEGT. CDR3 residues: CTSSESANTGELFF. Written as DNA, the CDR3 is TGTACCAGCAGTGAATCAGCGAACACCGGGGAGCTGTTTTTT.

To note about this clonotype: A much more abundant neighbour one base away suggests this may be a read error. The chain is built from TRBV21-1 and TRBJ2-7; the DNA was not used to check the table's D call, TRBD1. TRBV21-1 is deemed a pseudogene. The CDR3 length is 18 residues. The CDR3 DNA reads TGTGCCAGCTGCCCACCGAATCTCTCAGGGACGGGCTCCTACGAGCAGTACTTC. As protein: CASCPPNLSGTGSYEQYF.